The rows below give T cell receptor beta chains drawn from one sample of a study of chemoradiotherapy in HPV16-positive cancers. This table comes from immunoSEQ multiplex PCR, and its TCRdb copy is limited to in-frame clones, with some not included. The sample carries roughly 2,300 clones, 60% to 85% recorded once. Sequencing used tumor tissue, obtained from a patient who underwent chemoradiotherapy. These receptors originate from a human donor with HPV-associated anogenital cancer. The CDR3 runs from the conserved cysteine through the conserved F or W. A D gene is named only where the DNA matches it firmly. For some rows the clone size is stated as once, few or many, or as a class when expanded; others skip it.

DNA: TGTGCCACATCAGACAGGGGTTGGGAAAAACTGTTTTTT
CDR3: CATSDRGWEKLFF
D: TRBD1
size: -
J: TRBJ1-4
V: TRBV19

DNA: TGTGCCAGCAGTTTACAGGGAATGGTCGAAAAACTGTTTTTT
CDR3: CASSLQGMVEKLFF
D: -
size: -
J: TRBJ1-4
V: TRBV28

DNA: TGTGCCAGCAGTAGCCTCTATGGCTACACCTTC
CDR3: CASSSLYGYTF
D: -
size: -
J: TRBJ1-2
V: TRBV28

DNA: TGTGCCAGCAGACCAAAAGGGGGGGAAGCTTTCTTT
CDR3: CASRPKGGEAFF
D: -
size: few
J: TRBJ1-1
V: TRBV5-4

DNA: TGTGCCAGCAGCTTAGAGGTCCGAAACTCTGGAAACACCATATATTTT
CDR3: CASSLEVRNSGNTIYF
D: -
size: -
J: TRBJ1-3
V: TRBV7-6

DNA: TGTGCCAGCGTTGGGCAGTACGAGCAGTACTTC
CDR3: CASVGQYEQYF
D: -
size: once
J: TRBJ2-7
V: TRBV7-9

DNA: TGTGCCAGCAGAGAAAGGACAGGCGGACGGGTTAATGAAAAACTGTTTTTT
CDR3: CASRERTGGRVNEKLFF
D: TRBD1
size: -
J: TRBJ1-4
V: TRBV6-1

DNA: TGCGCCAGCAGCCAAGATCGAACCGGGGGGCCGAAGGGCTATGGCTACACCTTC
CDR3: CASSQDRTGGPKGYGYTF
D: -
size: few
J: TRBJ1-2
V: TRBV4-3

DNA: TGTGCCAGCAGCAGAGACGTAGGGCAGGGTAGCTATGGCTACACCTTC
CDR3: CASSRDVGQGSYGYTF
D: -
size: -
J: TRBJ1-2
V: TRBV9

DNA: TGTGCCAGCAGCTTGGTGTCGGACAGGGGAGTGTACTTC
CDR3: CASSLVSDRGVYF
D: TRBD1
size: -
J: TRBJ2-5
V: TRBV5-5

DNA: TGTGCCAGCAGCCAAGATCACAGGGCGGATGGCTACACCTTC
CDR3: CASSQDHRADGYTF
D: -
size: -
J: TRBJ1-2
V: TRBV5-4

DNA: TGTGCCAGCAGTGAGGTAACAGGGGCTGGAAACACCATATATTTT
CDR3: CASSEVTGAGNTIYF
D: TRBD1
size: -
J: TRBJ1-3
V: TRBV6-1

DNA: TGTGCCATCAGTGGAGGACAGGCGCAACTCTACGAGCAGTACTTC
CDR3: CAISGGQAQLYEQYF
D: TRBD1
size: -
J: TRBJ2-7
V: TRBV10-3

DNA: TGTGCCAGTAGCCGACTAGCGGGGATGAATGAGCAGTTCTTC
CDR3: CASSRLAGMNEQFF
D: TRBD2
size: few
J: TRBJ2-1
V: TRBV19

DNA: TGCGCCAGCAGCCGCGGACAGGGGGCCGTCGGGGACCAGCATTTT
CDR3: CASSRGQGAVGDQHF
D: TRBD1
size: once
J: TRBJ1-5
V: TRBV4-1

DNA: TGTGCCAGTAGTATGGGTCGGACCGATGGCTACACCTTC
CDR3: CASSMGRTDGYTF
D: -
size: hyperexpanded
J: TRBJ1-2
V: TRBV19